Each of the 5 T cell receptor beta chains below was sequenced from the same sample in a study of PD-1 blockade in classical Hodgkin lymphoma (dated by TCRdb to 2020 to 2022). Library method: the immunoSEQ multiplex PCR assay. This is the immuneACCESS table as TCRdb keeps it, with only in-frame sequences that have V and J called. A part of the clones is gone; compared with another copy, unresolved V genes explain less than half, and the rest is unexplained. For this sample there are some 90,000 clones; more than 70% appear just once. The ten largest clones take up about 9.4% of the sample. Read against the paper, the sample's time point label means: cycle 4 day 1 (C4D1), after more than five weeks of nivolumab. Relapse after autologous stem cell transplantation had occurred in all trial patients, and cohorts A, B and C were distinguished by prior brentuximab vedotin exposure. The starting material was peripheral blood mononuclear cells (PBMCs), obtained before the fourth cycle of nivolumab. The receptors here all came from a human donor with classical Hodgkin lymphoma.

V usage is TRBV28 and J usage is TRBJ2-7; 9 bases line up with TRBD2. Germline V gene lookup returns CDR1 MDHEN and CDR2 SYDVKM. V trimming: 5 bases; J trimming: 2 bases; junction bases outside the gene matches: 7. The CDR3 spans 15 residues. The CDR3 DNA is TGTGCCAGCAGTCAAGCTAGCGGGACCCCCTACGAGCAGTACTTC. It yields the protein CASSQASGTPYEQYF.

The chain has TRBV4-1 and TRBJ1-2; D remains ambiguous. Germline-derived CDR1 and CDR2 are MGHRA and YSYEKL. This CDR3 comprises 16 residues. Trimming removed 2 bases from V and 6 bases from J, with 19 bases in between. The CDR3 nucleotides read TGCGCCAGCAGCCAAAGATCCGGACCATCAGTCCATGGCTACACCTTC. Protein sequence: CASSQRSGPSVHGYTF.

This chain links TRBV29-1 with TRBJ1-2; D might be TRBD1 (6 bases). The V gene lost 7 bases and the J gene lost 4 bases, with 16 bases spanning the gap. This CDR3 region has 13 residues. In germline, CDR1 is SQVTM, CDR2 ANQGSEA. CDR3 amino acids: CSATTGQSYGYTF. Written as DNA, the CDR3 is TGCAGCGCCACAACGGGACAAAGCTATGGCTACACCTTC.

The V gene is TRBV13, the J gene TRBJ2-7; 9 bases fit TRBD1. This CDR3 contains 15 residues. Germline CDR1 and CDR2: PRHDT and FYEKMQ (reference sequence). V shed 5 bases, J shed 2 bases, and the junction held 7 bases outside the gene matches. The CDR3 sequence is CASSLPGQGTYEQYF. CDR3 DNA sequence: TGTGCCAGCAGCCTCCCGGGACAGGGAACCTACGAGCAGTACTTC.

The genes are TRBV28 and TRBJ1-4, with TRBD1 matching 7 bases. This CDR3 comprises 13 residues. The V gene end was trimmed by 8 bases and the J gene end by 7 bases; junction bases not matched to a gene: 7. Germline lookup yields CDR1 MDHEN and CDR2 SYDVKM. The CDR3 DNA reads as TGTGCCAGCCTGGACAGGTTTGGTGAAAAACTGTTTTTT. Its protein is CASLDRFGEKLFF.